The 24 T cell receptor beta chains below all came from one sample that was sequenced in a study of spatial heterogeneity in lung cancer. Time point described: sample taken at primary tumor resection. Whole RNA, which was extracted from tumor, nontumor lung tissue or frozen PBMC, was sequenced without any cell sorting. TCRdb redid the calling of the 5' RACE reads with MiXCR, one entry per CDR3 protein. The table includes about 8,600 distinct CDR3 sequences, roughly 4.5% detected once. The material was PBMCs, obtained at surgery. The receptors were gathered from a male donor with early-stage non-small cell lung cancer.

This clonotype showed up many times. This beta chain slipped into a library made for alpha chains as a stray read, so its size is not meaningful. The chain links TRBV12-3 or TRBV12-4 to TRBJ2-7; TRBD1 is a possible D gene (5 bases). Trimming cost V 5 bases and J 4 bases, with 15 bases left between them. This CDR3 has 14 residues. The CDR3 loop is CASSPQGFGYEQYF. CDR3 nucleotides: TGTGCCAGCAGTCCCCAGGGTTTTGGGTACGAGCAGTACTTC.

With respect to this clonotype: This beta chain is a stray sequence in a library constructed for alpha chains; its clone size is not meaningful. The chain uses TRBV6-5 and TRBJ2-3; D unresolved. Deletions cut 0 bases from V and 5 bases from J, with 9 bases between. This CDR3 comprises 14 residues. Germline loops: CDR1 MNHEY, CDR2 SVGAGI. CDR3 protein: CASSYSVLGDTQYF. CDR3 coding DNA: TGTGCCAGCAGTTACTCGGTGCTGGGAGATACGCAGTATTTT.

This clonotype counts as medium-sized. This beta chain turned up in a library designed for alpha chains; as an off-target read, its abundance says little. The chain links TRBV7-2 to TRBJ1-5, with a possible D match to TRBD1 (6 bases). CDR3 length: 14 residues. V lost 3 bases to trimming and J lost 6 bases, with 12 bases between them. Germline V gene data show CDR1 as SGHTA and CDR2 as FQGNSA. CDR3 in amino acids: CASSLDSSGQPQHF. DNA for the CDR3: TGTGCCAGCAGCTTGGACAGTTCCGGTCAGCCCCAGCATTTT.

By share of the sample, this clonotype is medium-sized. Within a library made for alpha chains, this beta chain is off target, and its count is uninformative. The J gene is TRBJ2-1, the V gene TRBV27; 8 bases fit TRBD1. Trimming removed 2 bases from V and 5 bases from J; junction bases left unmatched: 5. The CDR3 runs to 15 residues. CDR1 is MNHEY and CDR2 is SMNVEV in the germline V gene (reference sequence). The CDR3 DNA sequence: TGTGCCAGCAGTTTAGGACAGGGCTCTAACAATGAGCAGTTCTTC. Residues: CASSLGQGSNNEQFF.

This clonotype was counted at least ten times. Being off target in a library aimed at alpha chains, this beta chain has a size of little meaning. The CDR3 is CASSERQGVEAFF. The CDR3 nucleotides are TGTGCCAGCAGTGAAAGACAGGGAGTGGAAGCTTTCTTT. The chain recombines TRBV2 with TRBJ1-1; 7 nucleotides line up with TRBD1. Germline CDR1 is SNHLY and CDR2 is FYNNEI. V shed 2 bases, J shed 8 bases, and the junction held 5 bases outside the gene matches. The CDR3 has 13 amino acids. Full variable domain (rest looked up from reference TRBV2 and TRBJ1-1): EPEVTQTPSHQVTQMGQEVILRCVPISNHLYFYWYRQILGQKVEFLVSFYNNEISEKSEIFDDQFSVERPDGSNFTLKIRSTKLEDSAMYFCASSERQGVEAFFGQGTRLTVV.

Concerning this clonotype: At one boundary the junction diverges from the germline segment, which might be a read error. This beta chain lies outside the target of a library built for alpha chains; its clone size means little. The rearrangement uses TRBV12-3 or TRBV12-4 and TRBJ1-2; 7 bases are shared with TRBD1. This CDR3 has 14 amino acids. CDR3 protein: CASSMTGSNYGYAF. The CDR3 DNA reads TGTGCCAGCAGCATGACAGGGTCTAACTATGGCTACGCCTTC.

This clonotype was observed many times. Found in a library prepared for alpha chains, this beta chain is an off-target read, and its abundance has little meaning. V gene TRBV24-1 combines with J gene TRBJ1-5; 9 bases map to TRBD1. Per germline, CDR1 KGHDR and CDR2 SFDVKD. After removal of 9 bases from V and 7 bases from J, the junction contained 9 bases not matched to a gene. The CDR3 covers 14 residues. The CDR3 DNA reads TGTGCCACCCTCGTGGGACAGGGATGCCAGCCCCAGCATTTT. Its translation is CATLVGQGCQPQHF.

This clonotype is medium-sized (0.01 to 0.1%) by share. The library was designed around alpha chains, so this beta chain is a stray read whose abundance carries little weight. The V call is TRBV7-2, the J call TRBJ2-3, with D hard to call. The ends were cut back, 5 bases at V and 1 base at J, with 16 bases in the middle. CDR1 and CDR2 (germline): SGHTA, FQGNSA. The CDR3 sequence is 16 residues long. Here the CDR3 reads CASSLPRPLRTDTQYF. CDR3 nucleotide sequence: TGTGCCAGCAGCCTACCCAGGCCGCTCCGCACAGATACGCAGTATTTT.

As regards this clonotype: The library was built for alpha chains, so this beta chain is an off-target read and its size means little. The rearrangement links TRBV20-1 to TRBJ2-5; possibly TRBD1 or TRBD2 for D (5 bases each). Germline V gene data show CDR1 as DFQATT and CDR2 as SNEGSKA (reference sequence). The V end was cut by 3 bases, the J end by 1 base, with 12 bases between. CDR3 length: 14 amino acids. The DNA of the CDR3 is TGCAGTGCTAGGAATCGGGGACCCCAAGAGACCCAGTACTTC. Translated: CSARNRGPQETQYF.

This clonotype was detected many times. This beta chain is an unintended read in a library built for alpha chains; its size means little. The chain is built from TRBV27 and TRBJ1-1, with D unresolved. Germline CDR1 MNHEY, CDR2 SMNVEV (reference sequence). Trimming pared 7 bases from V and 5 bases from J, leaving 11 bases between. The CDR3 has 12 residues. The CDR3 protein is CASKDMWTEAFF. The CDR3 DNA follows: TGTGCCAGCAAAGACATGTGGACTGAAGCTTTCTTT.

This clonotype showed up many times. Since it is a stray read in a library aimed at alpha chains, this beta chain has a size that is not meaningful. The DNA of the CDR3 is TGTGCCAGCAGTGTCCCTCGGGCTAGCACAGATACGCAGTATTTT. Amino acids: CASSVPRASTDTQYF. The J gene is TRBJ2-3, the V gene TRBV6-6, with unresolved D. V shed 5 bases and J shed 0 bases, with 12 bases lying between them. CDR1 is MNHNY and CDR2 is SVGAGI in the germline V gene (reference sequence). The CDR3 extends over 15 amino acids.

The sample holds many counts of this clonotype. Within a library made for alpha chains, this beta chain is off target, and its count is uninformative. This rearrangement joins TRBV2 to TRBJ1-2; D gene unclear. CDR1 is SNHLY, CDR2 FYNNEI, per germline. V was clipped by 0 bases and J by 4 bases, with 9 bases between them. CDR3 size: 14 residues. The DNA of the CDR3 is TGTGCCAGCAGTGAAGCGAGTGGCTCCTATGGCTACACCTTC. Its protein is CASSEASGSYGYTF.

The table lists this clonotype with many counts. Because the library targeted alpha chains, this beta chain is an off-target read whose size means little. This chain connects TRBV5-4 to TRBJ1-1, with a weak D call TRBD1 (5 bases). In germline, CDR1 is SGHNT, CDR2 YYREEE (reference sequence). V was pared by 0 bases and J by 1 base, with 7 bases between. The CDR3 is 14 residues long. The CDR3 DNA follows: TGTGCCAGCAGCTTGGCACAGGCGAACACTGAAGCTTTCTTT. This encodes CASSLAQANTEAFF.

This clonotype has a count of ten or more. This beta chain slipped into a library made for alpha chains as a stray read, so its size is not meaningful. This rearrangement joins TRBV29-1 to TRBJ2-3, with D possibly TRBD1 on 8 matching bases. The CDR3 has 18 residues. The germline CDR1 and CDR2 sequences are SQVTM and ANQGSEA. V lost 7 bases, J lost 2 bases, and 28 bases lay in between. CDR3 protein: CSGGGQAGNGFYTDTQYF. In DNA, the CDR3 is TGCAGCGGGGGGGGACAGGCAGGAAACGGTTTCTACACAGATACGCAGTATTTT.

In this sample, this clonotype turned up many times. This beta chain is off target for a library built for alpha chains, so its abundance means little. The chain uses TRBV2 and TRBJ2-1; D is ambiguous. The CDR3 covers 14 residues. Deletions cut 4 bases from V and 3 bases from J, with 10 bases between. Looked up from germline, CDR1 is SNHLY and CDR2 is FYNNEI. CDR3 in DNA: TGTGCCAGCAGTGTTAACTCAAACTACAATGAGCAGTTCTTC. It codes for CASSVNSNYNEQFF.

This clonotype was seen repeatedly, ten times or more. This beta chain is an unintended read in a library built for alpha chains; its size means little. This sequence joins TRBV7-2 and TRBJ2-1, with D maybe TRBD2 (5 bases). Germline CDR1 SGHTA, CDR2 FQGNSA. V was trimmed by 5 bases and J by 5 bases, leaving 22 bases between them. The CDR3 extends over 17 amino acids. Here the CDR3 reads CASSPHVGSARDNEQFF. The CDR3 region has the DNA TGTGCCAGCAGCCCCCACGTGGGTAGCGCCCGAGACAATGAGCAGTTCTTC.

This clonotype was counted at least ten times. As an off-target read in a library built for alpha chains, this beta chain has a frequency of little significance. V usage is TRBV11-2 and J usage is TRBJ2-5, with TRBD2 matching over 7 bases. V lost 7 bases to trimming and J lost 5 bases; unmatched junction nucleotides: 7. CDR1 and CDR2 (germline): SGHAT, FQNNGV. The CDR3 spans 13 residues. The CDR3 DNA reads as TGTGCCAGCACCCTACAGCGGGGTGAGACCCAGTACTTC. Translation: CASTLQRGETQYF.

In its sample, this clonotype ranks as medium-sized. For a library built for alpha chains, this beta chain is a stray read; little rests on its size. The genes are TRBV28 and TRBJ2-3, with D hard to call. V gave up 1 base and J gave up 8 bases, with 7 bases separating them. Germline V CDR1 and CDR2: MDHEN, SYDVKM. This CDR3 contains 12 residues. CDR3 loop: CASSLSAGTQYF. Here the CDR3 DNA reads TGTGCCAGCAGTTTATCTGCAGGTACGCAGTATTTT.

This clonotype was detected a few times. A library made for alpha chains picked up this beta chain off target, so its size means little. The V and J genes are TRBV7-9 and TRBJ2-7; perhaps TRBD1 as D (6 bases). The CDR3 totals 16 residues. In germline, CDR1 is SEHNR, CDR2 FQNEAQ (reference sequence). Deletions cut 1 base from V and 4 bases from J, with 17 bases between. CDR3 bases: TGTGCCAGCAGCTTAGGTTATTGGGACAACCTTTACGAGCAGTACTTC. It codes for CASSLGYWDNLYEQYF.

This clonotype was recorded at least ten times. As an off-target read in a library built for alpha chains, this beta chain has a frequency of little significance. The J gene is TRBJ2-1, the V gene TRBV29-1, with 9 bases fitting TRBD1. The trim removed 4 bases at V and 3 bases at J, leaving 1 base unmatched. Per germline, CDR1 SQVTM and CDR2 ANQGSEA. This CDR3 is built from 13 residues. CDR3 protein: CSVGDRDYNEQFF. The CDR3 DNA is TGCAGCGTTGGGGACAGGGACTACAATGAGCAGTTCTTC.

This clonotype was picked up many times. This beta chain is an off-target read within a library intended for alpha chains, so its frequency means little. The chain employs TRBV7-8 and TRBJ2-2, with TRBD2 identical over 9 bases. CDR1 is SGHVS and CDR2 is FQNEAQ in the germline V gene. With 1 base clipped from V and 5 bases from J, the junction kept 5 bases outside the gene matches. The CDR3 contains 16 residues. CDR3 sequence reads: CASSLVSSGVTGELFF. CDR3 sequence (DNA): TGTGCCAGCAGCTTAGTTTCTAGCGGGGTGACCGGGGAGCTGTTTTTT.

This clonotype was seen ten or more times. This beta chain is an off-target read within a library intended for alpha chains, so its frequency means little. DNA of the CDR3: TGTGCCAGCAGAAAGGGTAAATCTATAACGTGGGAGACCCAGTACTTC. It yields the protein CASRKGKSITWETQYF. The chain links TRBV6-2 or TRBV6-3 to TRBJ2-5; the D is unclear. The CDR3 consists of 16 residues. From germline, CDR1 is MNHEY and CDR2 SVGEGT. The V end lost 6 bases, the J end lost 5 bases, and 22 bases lay between the germline ends.

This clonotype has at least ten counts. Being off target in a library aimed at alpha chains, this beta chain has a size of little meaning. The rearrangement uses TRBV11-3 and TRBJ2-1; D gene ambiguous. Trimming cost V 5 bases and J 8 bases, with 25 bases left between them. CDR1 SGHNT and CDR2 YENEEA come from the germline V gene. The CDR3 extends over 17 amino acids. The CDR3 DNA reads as TGTGCCAGCAGCCCTCCCCCGTGGAGTAAAGGAACCGATGAGCAGTTCTTC. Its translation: CASSPPPWSKGTDEQFF.

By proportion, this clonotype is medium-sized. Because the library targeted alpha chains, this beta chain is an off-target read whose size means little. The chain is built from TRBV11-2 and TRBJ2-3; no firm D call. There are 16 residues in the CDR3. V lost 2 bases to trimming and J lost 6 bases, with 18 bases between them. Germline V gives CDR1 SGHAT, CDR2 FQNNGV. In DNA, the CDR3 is TGTGCCAGCAGCTTACAAGTGTTACGTCCTGGGGATACGCAGTATTTT. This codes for CASSLQVLRPGDTQYF.